A selection of T cell receptor beta chains follows, all from one sample in a study of blood T cell repertoires in COVID-19. TCRdb keeps only in-frame clones here, not all; method: immunoSEQ multiplex PCR. Of about 220,000 clones in the sample, 84% were seen once. The sequenced sample consisted of PBMCs or T cells enriched from blood (not recorded which). These receptors came from a middle-aged woman who had recovered from COVID-19. Both conserved end residues are part of each CDR3. The D gene is left open where the match is weak. Size is omitted from some rows. Given values are once, few, many or a class for expanded clones.

d_call: TRBD1
j_call: TRBJ1-2
v_call: TRBV7-6
clone_size: -
cdr3_nt: TGTGCCAGCAGCCTGCGGGCAGGGGGAGCCTATGGCTACACCTTC
cdr3_aa: CASSLRAGGAYGYTF

d_call: -
j_call: TRBJ2-5
v_call: TRBV2
clone_size: -
cdr3_nt: TGTGCCAGCAGCGAGGAGGTGGCCAAAGAGACCCAGTACTTC
cdr3_aa: CASSEEVAKETQYF

d_call: -
j_call: TRBJ1-3
v_call: TRBV20-1
clone_size: -
cdr3_nt: TGCAGTGCTAGTTCCCCAGGGGCTGGAAACACCATATATTTT
cdr3_aa: CSASSPGAGNTIYF

d_call: -
j_call: TRBJ2-7
v_call: TRBV21-1
clone_size: -
cdr3_nt: TGTGCCAGCAGCACCGGAGGGGTCTTCAAGGGCTTC
cdr3_aa: CASSTGGVFKGF

d_call: -
j_call: TRBJ2-5
v_call: TRBV2
clone_size: -
cdr3_nt: TGTGCCAGCAGGCCAGGGTGGTACTTC
cdr3_aa: CASRPGWYF

d_call: TRBD1
j_call: TRBJ1-2
v_call: TRBV15
clone_size: -
cdr3_nt: TGTGCCACCAGCAGAGAGGTCACAGGGGGCGCGGGCTACACCTTC
cdr3_aa: CATSREVTGGAGYTF

d_call: -
j_call: TRBJ2-2
v_call: TRBV7-9
clone_size: -
cdr3_nt: TGTGCCAGCAGGAAAAACGGGGGCGGGGAGCTGTTTTTT
cdr3_aa: CASRKNGGGELFF

d_call: -
j_call: TRBJ1-4
v_call: TRBV19
clone_size: -
cdr3_nt: TGTGCCAGTAGATCAAGCAGGGTTCCCAATGAAAAACTGTTTTTT
cdr3_aa: CASRSSRVPNEKLFF

d_call: -
j_call: TRBJ1-6
v_call: TRBV5-1
clone_size: -
cdr3_nt: TGCGCCAGCAGGGGAGGATCCGTCGATAATTCACCCCTCCACTTT
cdr3_aa: CASRGGSVDNSPLHF

d_call: -
j_call: TRBJ1-1
v_call: TRBV7-9
clone_size: -
cdr3_nt: TGTGCCAGCAGCTCCCTTGGACAATCGAACACTGAAGCTTTCTTT
cdr3_aa: CASSSLGQSNTEAFF

d_call: -
j_call: TRBJ2-3
v_call: TRBV7-3
clone_size: once
cdr3_nt: TGTGCCAGCAGCTCCACATCTTTTGGGGCGGATACGCAGTATTTT
cdr3_aa: CASSSTSFGADTQYF

d_call: TRBD2
j_call: TRBJ2-3
v_call: TRBV28
clone_size: -
cdr3_nt: TGTGCCAGCAGTATAGGGTACATAGCGGGAGACGGCACAGATACGCAGTATTTT
cdr3_aa: CASSIGYIAGDGTDTQYF

d_call: TRBD2
j_call: TRBJ2-3
v_call: TRBV4-3
clone_size: -
cdr3_nt: TGCGCCAGCAGCCAAGATCGGAGCCCTAGCGGGAGTATCACAGATACGCAGTATTTT
cdr3_aa: CASSQDRSPSGSITDTQYF

d_call: -
j_call: TRBJ1-1
v_call: TRBV19
clone_size: -
cdr3_nt: TGTGCCAGTATCCTCCCCGGCGGGAGGGAGAGATATACTGAAGCTTTCTTT
cdr3_aa: CASILPGGRERYTEAFF

d_call: -
j_call: TRBJ1-1
v_call: TRBV2
clone_size: -
cdr3_nt: TGTGCCAGCATCAGACAAATAGAAGCTTTCTTT
cdr3_aa: CASIRQIEAFF

d_call: -
j_call: TRBJ2-3
v_call: TRBV7-2
clone_size: few
cdr3_nt: TGTGCCAGCAGTTTTATGGGGAGGGATACGCAGTATTTT
cdr3_aa: CASSFMGRDTQYF

d_call: TRBD1
j_call: TRBJ1-4
v_call: TRBV6-5
clone_size: -
cdr3_nt: TGTGCCAGCAGTTACTCCTGGACAGGGGCGGGAGAAAAACTGTTTTTT
cdr3_aa: CASSYSWTGAGEKLFF

d_call: -
j_call: TRBJ2-5
v_call: TRBV12-3/TRBV12-4
clone_size: -
cdr3_nt: TGTGCCAGCAGTTTATCGGGGGAGACCCAGTACTTC
cdr3_aa: CASSLSGETQYF

d_call: -
j_call: TRBJ2-3
v_call: TRBV27
clone_size: once
cdr3_nt: TGTGCCAGCAGCTCAGGGTCCTATACGCAGTATTTT
cdr3_aa: CASSSGSYTQYF

d_call: -
j_call: TRBJ2-3
v_call: TRBV6-1
clone_size: -
cdr3_nt: TGTGCCAGCAGTCAGGGGCATATGGCAGATACGCAGTATTTT
cdr3_aa: CASSQGHMADTQYF

d_call: -
j_call: TRBJ2-5
v_call: TRBV11-3
clone_size: -
cdr3_nt: TGTGCCAGCAGCTTGGGACGAGCGGGAGAGACCCAGTACTTC
cdr3_aa: CASSLGRAGETQYF

d_call: -
j_call: TRBJ2-5
v_call: TRBV28
clone_size: -
cdr3_nt: TGTGCCAGCAGTGGGGTGGCCCGGGGAGAGACCCAGTACTTC
cdr3_aa: CASSGVARGETQYF

d_call: -
j_call: TRBJ1-2
v_call: TRBV12-5
clone_size: -
cdr3_nt: TGTGCTAGTGGTCAAGGGGACTATGGCTACACCTTC
cdr3_aa: CASGQGDYGYTF

d_call: TRBD1
j_call: TRBJ2-7
v_call: TRBV19
clone_size: once
cdr3_nt: TGTGCCAGTAGGGCCCCCGGGACAGGATACGAGCAGTACTTC
cdr3_aa: CASRAPGTGYEQYF

d_call: TRBD2
j_call: TRBJ2-1
v_call: TRBV5-1
clone_size: few
cdr3_nt: TGCGCCAGCAGCCCGAACCCCGGCGGGAGGGCCCTTGAGCAGTTCTTC
cdr3_aa: CASSPNPGGRALEQFF

d_call: -
j_call: TRBJ2-7
v_call: TRBV6-2/TRBV6-3
clone_size: -
cdr3_nt: TGTGCCAGCAGTTACGGCCCTAGATATACGGGGCAGTACTTC
cdr3_aa: CASSYGPRYTGQYF

d_call: -
j_call: TRBJ1-2
v_call: TRBV4-1
clone_size: -
cdr3_nt: TGCGCCAGCAGCCAAGGGTACAGGCTTCGGGGCTACACCTTC
cdr3_aa: CASSQGYRLRGYTF

d_call: -
j_call: TRBJ2-1
v_call: TRBV29-1
clone_size: -
cdr3_nt: TGCAGCGTTGATTCAAGGGGGTACAATGAGCAGTTCTTC
cdr3_aa: CSVDSRGYNEQFF

d_call: -
j_call: TRBJ2-3
v_call: TRBV12-3/TRBV12-4
clone_size: -
cdr3_nt: TGTGCCAGCAGTTTGTCCCGGGATACGCAGTATTTT
cdr3_aa: CASSLSRDTQYF

d_call: -
j_call: TRBJ1-5
v_call: TRBV28
clone_size: -
cdr3_nt: TGTGCCAGCGCTTCGGGGGGTAGCAATCAGCCCCAGCATTTT
cdr3_aa: CASASGGSNQPQHF